Below, 28 T cell receptor beta chains from the same sample are listed, as sequenced in a study of OX40 agonist ivuxolimab in advanced cancers. Repertoires were generated with immunoSEQ multiplex PCR, while TCRdb's copy carries only in-frame clones and drops some. The table has about 48,000 clones, 70% to 80% seen once. The source was CD4+ or CD8+ T cells sorted from blood, collected in a trial of the OX40 agonist ivuxolimab. Receptor source: an adult with an advanced solid tumor such as melanoma, head and neck, liver or kidney cancer.

The chain combines TRBV18 with TRBJ1-1; D possibly corresponds to TRBD1 (6 bases). Germline V lookup: CDR1 KGHSH, CDR2 LQKENI. This CDR3 is built from 16 residues. The V gene lost 2 bases and the J gene lost 3 bases, with 16 bases spanning the gap. CDR3 coding DNA: TGTGCCAGCTCACCAGAGGGGGACGGCGCCTACACTGAAGCTTTCTTT. Translating gives CASSPEGDGAYTEAFF.

V usage is TRBV6-5 and J usage is TRBJ1-4; weak D call: TRBD1 (6 bases). With 8 bases removed from V and 7 bases from J, the gap between germline ends came to 20 bases. CDR3 size: 15 residues. The germline V gene has CDR1 MNHEY and CDR2 SVGAGI. The CDR3 is CASSRGVSRGEKLFF. The CDR3 DNA reads as TGTGCCAGCTCGAGGGGGGTGTCCAGGGGTGAAAAACTGTTTTTT.

The chain has TRBV19 and TRBJ2-5, with D uncertain. The CDR3 length is 13 residues. The germline V gene encodes CDR1 LNHDA and CDR2 SQIVND (reference sequence). The ends were cut back, 5 bases at V and 0 bases at J, with 7 bases in the middle. The CDR3: CASSVADQETQYF. DNA of the CDR3: TGTGCCAGTAGTGTGGCAGACCAAGAGACCCAGTACTTC.

The rearrangement links TRBV7-3 to TRBJ2-1; no clear D. Germline V gene lookup returns CDR1 SGHTA and CDR2 FQGTGA. V was clipped by 1 base and J by 0 bases, with 10 bases between them. This CDR3 has 16 residues. The CDR3 DNA follows: TGTGCCAGCAGCTTAAGTCGGGCTACCTCCTACAATGAGCAGTTCTTC. This encodes CASSLSRATSYNEQFF.

The genes are TRBV19 and TRBJ2-5; TRBD1 matches 9 bases. The CDR3 length is 13 residues. In germline, CDR1 is LNHDA, CDR2 SQIVND (reference sequence). V shed 7 bases and J 5 bases; nucleotides not matched to a gene: 5. The CDR3 is CASNHRGLETQYF. DNA of the CDR3: TGTGCCAGTAACCACAGGGGGCTGGAGACCCAGTACTTC.

The chain is built from TRBV28 and TRBJ2-7; TRBD2 aligns across 9 bases. The V gene's germline CDR1 is MDHEN and CDR2 SYDVKM. This CDR3 is 15 amino acids long. The V gene end was trimmed by 6 bases and the J gene end by 6 bases; junction bases not matched to a gene: 12. The CDR3 bases are TGTGCCAGCAGCTCCCTTAGCGGGGGACCCTCCGAGCAGTACTTC. Encoded protein: CASSSLSGGPSEQYF. The full variable domain, completed using reference TRBV28 and TRBJ2-7, is DVKVTQSSRYLVKRTGEKVFLECVQDMDHENMFWYRQDPGLGLRLIYFSYDVKMKEKGDIPEGYSVSREKKERFSLILESASTNQTSMYLCASSSLSGGPSEQYFGPGTRLTVT.

This chain links TRBV14 with TRBJ2-5, with D hard to call. V shed 4 bases and J shed 7 bases, with 10 bases lying between them. The CDR3 runs to 12 residues. Per the germline V gene, CDR1 is SGHDN and CDR2 is FVKESK. The CDR3 bases are TGTGCCAGCAGCCCGGGCCCTGGGACCCAGTACTTC. It specifies CASSPGPGTQYF.

The V gene is TRBV2, the J gene TRBJ1-6, with 8 nucleotides matching TRBD1. Germline V gene data show CDR1 as SNHLY and CDR2 as FYNNEI. V gave up 7 bases and J gave up 7 bases; unmatched junction bases: 9. The CDR3 spans 15 residues. The CDR3 DNA sequence: TGTGCCAGCAACATTCTACAGGGGGGGAATTCACCCCTCCACTTT. This encodes CASNILQGGNSPLHF.

The chain recombines TRBV7-9 with TRBJ2-2; TRBD2 is a possible D gene (6 bases). In germline, CDR1 is SEHNR, CDR2 FQNEAQ (reference sequence). This CDR3 contains 15 residues. Trimming stripped 5 bases from V and 5 bases from J, with 15 bases between. CDR3 coding DNA: TGTGCCAGCAGCCTGGGGACTGGACTGACCGGGGAGCTGTTTTTT. This sequence encodes CASSLGTGLTGELFF. Combining the CDR3 with reference TRBV7-9 and TRBJ2-2 gives the whole variable domain DTGVSQNPRHKITKRGQNVTFRCDPISEHNRLYWYRQTLGQGPEFLTYFQNEAQLEKSRLLSDRFSAERPKGSFSTLEIQRTEQGDSAMYLCASSLGTGLTGELFFGEGSRLTVL.

This sequence joins TRBV13 and TRBJ1-3, with unresolved D. This CDR3 is 13 amino acids long. Germline V gene sequence: CDR1 PRHDT, CDR2 FYEKMQ (reference sequence). With 6 bases removed from V and 2 bases from J, the gap between germline ends came to 8 bases. For the CDR3, the DNA is TGTGCCAGCAGTCTTGGAGCTGGAAACACCATATATTTT. It yields the protein CASSLGAGNTIYF.

This chain uses TRBV2 with TRBJ2-3; no clear D. CDR1 and CDR2 (germline): SNHLY, FYNNEI. Trimming stripped 5 bases from V and 0 bases from J, with 12 bases between. CDR3 length equals 15 residues. The CDR3 sequence is CASSWSSSSTDTQYF. In DNA form, the CDR3 reads TGTGCCAGCAGTTGGTCCTCTTCTAGCACAGATACGCAGTATTTT. The full variable domain, completed using reference TRBV2 and TRBJ2-3, is EPEVTQTPSHQVTQMGQEVILRCVPISNHLYFYWYRQILGQKVEFLVSFYNNEISEKSEIFDDQFSVERPDGSNFTLKIRSTKLEDSAMYFCASSWSSSSTDTQYFGPGTRLTVL.

The chain couples TRBV6-6 to TRBJ1-1, with TRBD1 matching over 7 bases. The V gene end was trimmed by 5 bases and the J gene end by 4 bases; junction bases not matched to a gene: 7. The CDR3 contains 14 residues. CDR1 and CDR2 (germline): MNHNY, SVGAGI (reference sequence). In DNA form, the CDR3 reads TGTGCCAGCAGTCAACAGGGGTGGGGCACTGAAGCTTTCTTT. It yields the protein CASSQQGWGTEAFF.

The chain has TRBV12-5 and TRBJ1-3; D unclear. This CDR3 comprises 15 residues. Germline V gene sequence: CDR1 LGHNT, CDR2 FRNRAP. V lost 1 base and J 0 bases, leaving 7 bases between the germline ends. In DNA, the CDR3 is TGTGCTAGTGGTTTGGGACACCTCTCTGGAAACACCATATATTTT. Amino acid sequence: CASGLGHLSGNTIYF. Filled out from reference TRBV12-5 and TRBJ1-3, the complete variable domain reads DARVTQTPRHKVTEMGQEVTMRCQPILGHNTVFWYRQTMMQGLELLAYFRNRAPLDDSGMPKDRFSAEMPDATLATLKIQPSEPRDSAVYFCASGLGHLSGNTIYFGEGSWLTVV.

The chain carries TRBV6-1 and TRBJ2-1; perhaps TRBD1 as D (6 bases). V dropped 5 bases and J dropped 15 bases, with 17 bases sitting between them. This CDR3 has 12 residues. Germline V gene lookup returns CDR1 MNHNS and CDR2 SASEGT. The CDR3 reads CASSHIDRTRFF. As DNA, the CDR3 is TGTGCCAGCAGTCACATAGACAGGACGAGGTTCTTC.

This rearrangement joins TRBV19 to TRBJ2-2; the D is unclear. CDR3 length equals 13 residues. Germline assignment: CDR1 LNHDA and CDR2 SQIVND (reference sequence). V shed 2 bases and J shed 6 bases, with 7 bases lying between them. The CDR3 region is CASSITTPGELFF. The CDR3 DNA is TGTGCCAGTAGTATAACTACCCCCGGGGAGCTGTTTTTT.

This chain uses TRBV5-1 with TRBJ2-1; D gene uncertain. Germline loops: CDR1 SGHRS, CDR2 YFSETQ. The length of the CDR3 is 13 residues. Trimming took 0 bases from V and 12 from J, leaving 13 bases between them. The DNA for the CDR3 is TGCGCCAGCAGCTTGGGTCGAGGTTTGTGGCAGTTCTTC. It codes for CASSLGRGLWQFF.

The CDR3: CASSQVDGKLFF. CDR3 coding DNA: TGCGCCAGCAGCCAAGTAGATGGAAAACTGTTTTTT. V usage is TRBV4-3 and J usage is TRBJ1-4; unclear D gene. CDR3 length: 12 residues. V gave up 1 base and J gave up 10 bases, with 7 bases separating them. The germline gives CDR1 LGHNA, CDR2 YSLEER.

This clone showed up just once. The rearrangement joins TRBV7-9 to TRBJ2-2, with no clear D. Per germline, CDR1 SEHNR and CDR2 FQNEAQ (reference sequence). The CDR3 extends over 15 amino acids. V lost 11 bases to trimming and J lost 0 bases, with 16 bases between them. The CDR3 region is CAALEGRANTGELFF. The CDR3 DNA follows: TGTGCCGCGCTTGAAGGACGGGCGAACACCGGGGAGCTGTTTTTT.

V is TRBV20-1 and J is TRBJ2-1; D is possibly TRBD2 (6 bases). The length of the CDR3 is 11 residues. Per germline, CDR1 DFQATT and CDR2 SNEGSKA (reference sequence). The V end lost 4 bases, the J end lost 10 bases, and 11 bases lay between the germline ends. The CDR3 region is CSANLAYEQFF. As DNA, the CDR3 is TGCAGTGCTAACCTAGCGTACGAGCAGTTCTTC.

This clone was picked up a small number of times. The rearrangement links TRBV6-1 to TRBJ1-1; D gene uncertain. This CDR3 contains 12 residues. CDR1 is MNHNS, CDR2 SASEGT, per germline. V lost 8 bases and J lost 5, with 12 bases in between. In DNA form, the CDR3 reads TGTGCCAGCTCTTTCGGGAGGACTGAAGCTTTCTTT. Its translation is CASSFGRTEAFF.

The CDR3 coding sequence is TGTGCCAGCAGTCCCGGACAGACAACTAGCCGCGAGCAGTACTTC. It yields the protein CASSPGQTTSREQYF. The chain uses TRBV6-5 and TRBJ2-7; D may correspond to TRBD1 or TRBD2 (6 bases each). Trimming cost V 5 bases and J 6 bases, with 20 bases left between them. CDR3 size: 15 residues. Germline V gene lookup returns CDR1 MNHEY and CDR2 SVGAGI.

The chain carries TRBV7-3 and TRBJ2-3; D may be TRBD1 (5 bases). V lost 2 bases and J 0 bases, leaving 9 bases between the germline ends. Germline V gives CDR1 SGHTA, CDR2 FQGTGA. The CDR3 spans 15 residues. The CDR3 region has the DNA TGTGCCAGCAGCTTACTTGGGGCTAGCACAGATACGCAGTATTTT. Its translation: CASSLLGASTDTQYF.

The chain carries TRBV20-1 and TRBJ2-5; D perhaps matches TRBD1 (6 bases). Trimming pared 6 bases from V and 5 bases from J, leaving 10 bases between. Per germline, CDR1 DFQATT and CDR2 SNEGSKA (reference sequence). This CDR3 region has 11 residues. The CDR3, as DNA: TGCAGTGCCCAGCAGGGGGAGACCCAGTACTTC. It yields the protein CSAQQGETQYF.

The chain links TRBV7-9 to TRBJ2-1; 8 bases map to TRBD2. CDR3 length: 16 amino acids. Germline loops: CDR1 SEHNR, CDR2 FQNEAQ (reference sequence). Trimming removed 3 bases from V and 7 bases from J; junction bases left unmatched: 11. The CDR3 sequence is CASSFRTSFGLNEQFF. The CDR3 DNA sequence: TGTGCCAGCAGCTTCAGGACTAGCTTTGGGTTGAATGAGCAGTTCTTC.

This chain links TRBV21-1 with TRBJ2-1; the table names TRBD2, a call not compared with the DNA. TRBV21-1 is a known pseudogene. CDR3 length equals 20 residues. The CDR3 bases are TGTGCCAGCAGCAAAGTTGCGGGAGGGCCAGGGGGGAACTCCTACAATGAGCAGTTCTTC. Translated: CASSKVAGGPGGNSYNEQFF.

The chain uses TRBV4-1 and TRBJ1-5, with 12 positions matching TRBD1. J gave up 9 bases and V 4 bases, and 13 bases lay outside the gene matches. The CDR3 contains 17 residues. Germline assignment: CDR1 MGHRA and CDR2 YSYEKL. CDR3 loop: CASSRDRDRGPGGPQHF. Written as DNA, the CDR3 is TGCGCCAGCAGCCGAGACCGGGACAGGGGGCCCGGGGGGCCCCAGCATTTT.

This sequence joins TRBV7-2 and TRBJ2-1; 10 nucleotides align to TRBD2. This CDR3 region has 17 residues. Germline V gene sequence: CDR1 SGHTA, CDR2 FQGNSA. V trimming: 5 bases; J trimming: 4 bases; junction bases outside the gene matches: 11. CDR3 protein: CASSRTLAGLGYNEQFF. In nucleotides, the CDR3 is TGTGCCAGCAGCCGCACACTAGCGGGGCTAGGGTACAATGAGCAGTTCTTC. Filled out from reference TRBV7-2 and TRBJ2-1, the complete variable domain reads GAGVSQSPSNKVTEKGKDVELRCDPISGHTALYWYRQSLGQGLEFLIYFQGNSAPDKSGLPSDRFSAERTGGSVSTLTIQRTQQEDSAVYLCASSRTLAGLGYNEQFFGPGTRLTVL.

In its sample, this clone was seen a few times. The J gene is TRBJ1-1, the V gene TRBV1. TRBV1 is listed as a pseudogene. The CDR3 totals 17 residues. CDR3 in amino acids: CTSSQGHTGSYIHEAFF. For the CDR3, the DNA is TGCACCAGCAGCCAAGGACATACCGGGAGCTATATACATGAAGCTTTCTTT.